The rows below give T cell receptor beta chains drawn from one sample of a study of T cell changes during pregnancy in multiple sclerosis. Assay used: immunoSEQ multiplex PCR; TCRdb lists only in-frame clones, some missing. This repertoire shows tens of thousands of clones, about 86% found once; its top ten account for about 0.7%. The sequencing here drew on CD4+ T cells from peripheral blood mononuclear cells, taken in the first trimester of pregnancy. These receptors were collected from a female donor in good health, enrolled as a control in a pregnancy study. Both conserved end residues are part of each CDR3. The order of the fields is D gene, clone size, V gene, CDR3 length, J gene, CDR3 protein, CDR3 DNA. A D gene is named only where the DNA matches it firmly. Only some rows state a clone size, as once, few, many or a class for expanded clones.

D: TRBD1
size: .
V: TRBV11-3
length: 16
J: TRBJ2-3
CDR3: CASSHRTGASTDTQYF
DNA: TGTGCCAGCAGCCATAGGACAGGGGCTAGCACAGATACGCAGTATTTT

D: .
size: .
V: TRBV18
length: 16
J: TRBJ1-3
CDR3: CASSPNLQGTGNTIYF
DNA: TGTGCCAGCTCACCAAACCTCCAGGGGACTGGAAACACCATATATTTT

D: .
size: .
V: TRBV6-6
length: 13
J: TRBJ2-2
CDR3: CASSASRSGELFF
DNA: TGTGCCAGCAGTGCCTCTAGGTCCGGGGAGCTGTTTTTT

D: TRBD2
size: .
V: TRBV19
length: 19
J: TRBJ2-1
CDR3: CASSIDPASGGVSYNEQFF
DNA: TGTGCCAGTAGTATAGACCCCGCTAGCGGGGGTGTCTCCTACAATGAGCAGTTCTTC

D: TRBD1
size: once
V: TRBV4-3
length: 16
J: TRBJ1-1
CDR3: CASSQGTGDLNTEAFF
DNA: TGCGCCAGCAGCCAAGGTACAGGGGATTTGAACACTGAAGCTTTCTTT

D: .
size: .
V: TRBV20-1
length: 11
J: TRBJ1-6
CDR3: CSAIGNSPLHF
DNA: TGCAGTGCTATCGGGAATTCACCCCTCCACTTT

D: .
size: medium-sized
V: TRBV30
length: 17
J: TRBJ2-7
CDR3: CAWSKPPRLSRTYEQYF
DNA: TGTGCCTGGAGTAAGCCCCCAAGGTTGAGTAGGACTTACGAGCAGTACTTC

D: TRBD2
size: .
V: TRBV5-1
length: 15
J: TRBJ2-3
CDR3: CASSFSGDHTDTQYF
DNA: TGCGCCAGCAGCTTTAGCGGGGACCACACAGATACGCAGTATTTT

D: TRBD2
size: .
V: TRBV5-1
length: 15
J: TRBJ2-1
CDR3: CASSLGGGGYNEQFF
DNA: TGCGCCAGCAGCTTGGGTGGCGGGGGCTACAATGAGCAGTTCTTC

D: TRBD1
size: .
V: TRBV6-6
length: 15
J: TRBJ2-7
CDR3: CASSPPGGFRYEQYF
DNA: TGTGCCAGCAGTCCCCCAGGGGGCTTTAGGTACGAGCAGTACTTC

D: TRBD2
size: .
V: TRBV2
length: 14
J: TRBJ2-5
CDR3: CASRTSGGMVTQYF
DNA: TGTGCCAGCCGGACTAGCGGGGGGATGGTGACCCAGTACTTC

D: .
size: .
V: TRBV7-9
length: 16
J: TRBJ2-3
CDR3: CASSLVRQSSTDTQYF
DNA: TGTGCCAGCAGCTTAGTTCGACAGAGTAGCACAGATACGCAGTATTTT

D: .
size: few
V: TRBV7-3
length: 15
J: TRBJ1-5
CDR3: CASSPQAGINQPQHF
DNA: TGTGCCAGCAGCCCCCAGGCAGGGATCAATCAGCCCCAGCATTTT

D: TRBD1
size: .
V: TRBV4-2
length: 15
J: TRBJ2-2
CDR3: CASSLRQGDTGELFF
DNA: TGTGCCAGCAGCCTTCGACAGGGTGACACCGGGGAGCTGTTTTTT

D: .
size: .
V: TRBV18
length: 13
J: TRBJ2-7
CDR3: CASSPGTTPEQYF
DNA: TGTGCCAGCTCACCGGGGACAACCCCCGAGCAGTACTTC

D: TRBD2
size: once
V: TRBV11-2
length: 14
J: TRBJ2-5
CDR3: CASAGTRYAETQYF
DNA: TGTGCCAGCGCCGGGACTAGGTACGCAGAGACCCAGTACTTC

D: TRBD1
size: .
V: TRBV19
length: 14
J: TRBJ2-7
CDR3: CASSKGTAPYEQYF
DNA: TGTGCCAGTAGTAAGGGGACAGCTCCCTACGAGCAGTACTTC

D: .
size: .
V: TRBV30
length: 14
J: TRBJ1-4
CDR3: CAWRIESKGEKLFF
DNA: TGTGCCTGGAGGATCGAGTCGAAGGGGGAAAAACTGTTTTTT

D: .
size: .
V: TRBV2
length: 14
J: TRBJ1-4
CDR3: CASREQSTNEKLFF
DNA: TGTGCCAGCAGGGAACAATCAACTAATGAAAAACTGTTTTTT

D: .
size: few
V: TRBV7-2
length: 13
J: TRBJ2-3
CDR3: CASSAYRTDTQYF
DNA: TGTGCCAGCAGCGCGTACAGAACAGATACGCAGTATTTT

D: TRBD2
size: .
V: TRBV5-6
length: 15
J: TRBJ2-1
CDR3: CASSRTSGGYNEQFF
DNA: TGTGCCAGCAGCCGGACTAGCGGAGGATACAATGAGCAGTTCTTC

D: TRBD2
size: .
V: TRBV10-1
length: 17
J: TRBJ2-3
CDR3: CASSEETSGGCTDTQYF
DNA: TGCGCCAGCAGTGAAGAGACTAGCGGGGGGTGCACAGATACGCAGTATTTT